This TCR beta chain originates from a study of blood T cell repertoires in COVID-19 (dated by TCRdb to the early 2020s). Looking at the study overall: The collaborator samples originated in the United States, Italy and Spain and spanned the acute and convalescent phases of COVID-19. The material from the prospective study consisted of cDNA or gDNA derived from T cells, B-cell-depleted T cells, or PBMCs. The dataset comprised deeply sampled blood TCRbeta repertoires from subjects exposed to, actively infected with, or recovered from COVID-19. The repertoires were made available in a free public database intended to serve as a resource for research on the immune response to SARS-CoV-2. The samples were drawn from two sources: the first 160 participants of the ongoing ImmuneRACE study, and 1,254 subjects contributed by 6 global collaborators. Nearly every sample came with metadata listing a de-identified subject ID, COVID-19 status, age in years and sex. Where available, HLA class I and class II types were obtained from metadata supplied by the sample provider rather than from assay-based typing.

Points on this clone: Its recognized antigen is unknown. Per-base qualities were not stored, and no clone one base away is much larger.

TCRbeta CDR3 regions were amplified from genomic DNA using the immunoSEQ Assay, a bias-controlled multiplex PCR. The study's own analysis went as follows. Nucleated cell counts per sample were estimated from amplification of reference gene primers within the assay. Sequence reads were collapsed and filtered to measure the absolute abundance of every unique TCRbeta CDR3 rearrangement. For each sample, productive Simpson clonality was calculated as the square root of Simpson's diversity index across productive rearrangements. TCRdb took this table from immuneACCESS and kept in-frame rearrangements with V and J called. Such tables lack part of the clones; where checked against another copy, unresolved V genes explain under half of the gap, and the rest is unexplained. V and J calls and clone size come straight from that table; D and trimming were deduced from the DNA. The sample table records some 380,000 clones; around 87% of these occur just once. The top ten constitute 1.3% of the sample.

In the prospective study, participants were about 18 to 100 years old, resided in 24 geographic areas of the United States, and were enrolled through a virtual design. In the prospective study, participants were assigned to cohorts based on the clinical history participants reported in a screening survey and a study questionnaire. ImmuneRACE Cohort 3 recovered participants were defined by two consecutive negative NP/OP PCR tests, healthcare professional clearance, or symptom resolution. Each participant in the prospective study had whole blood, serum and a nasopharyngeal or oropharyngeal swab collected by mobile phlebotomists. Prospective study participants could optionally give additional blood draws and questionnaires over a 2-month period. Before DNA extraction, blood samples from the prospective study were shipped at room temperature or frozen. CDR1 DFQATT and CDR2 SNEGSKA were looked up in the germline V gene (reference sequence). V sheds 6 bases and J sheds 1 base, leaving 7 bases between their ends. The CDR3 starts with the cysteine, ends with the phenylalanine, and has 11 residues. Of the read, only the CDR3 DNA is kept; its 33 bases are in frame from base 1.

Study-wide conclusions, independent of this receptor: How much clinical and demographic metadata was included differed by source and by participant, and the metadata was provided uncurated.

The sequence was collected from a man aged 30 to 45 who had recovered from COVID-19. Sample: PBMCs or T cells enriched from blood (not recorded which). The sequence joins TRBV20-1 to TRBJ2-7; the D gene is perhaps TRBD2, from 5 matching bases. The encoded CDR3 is CSAEGSYEQYF. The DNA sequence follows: TGCAGTGCCGAGGGTTCCTACGAGCAGTACTTC.